What follows are 18 T cell receptor beta chains derived from one specimen sequenced in a study of radiation and T cells in renal cell carcinoma. Sequenced by immunoSEQ multiplex PCR; TCRdb stores in-frame clones only, minus some. The profile shows tens of thousands of clones, roughly 80% of them singletons. Time point in this sample: baseline pretreatment blood. The treatment here: 15 Gy SBRT to primary tumor, nephrectomy 4 weeks later. Sequenced material: blood, taken from a patient whose treatment included radiotherapy and nephrectomy. The source is a woman in her 70s with renal cell carcinoma.

Only one count was recorded for this clone. The rearrangement joins TRBV4-1 to TRBJ1-3; D call uncertain. In germline, CDR1 is MGHRA, CDR2 YSYEKL. There are 15 residues in the CDR3. Trimming took off 4 bases at V and 3 bases at J, with 13 bases between the two ends. The CDR3 region is CASSLETGLGNTIYF. DNA for the CDR3: TGCGCCAGCAGCCTAGAGACGGGCCTTGGAAACACCATATATTTT.

This clone is a singleton in its sample. The chain links TRBV13 to TRBJ2-7; perhaps D is TRBD1 or TRBD2 (5 bases each). The V end was cut by 0 bases, the J end by 3 bases, with 15 bases between. The CDR3 length is 16 residues. Germline V lookup: CDR1 PRHDT, CDR2 FYEKMQ (reference sequence). DNA for the CDR3: TGTGCCAGCAGCTTAGGCCTTGGGACGGCGGACTACGAGCAGTACTTC. This translates into CASSLGLGTADYEQYF.

The chain joins TRBV30 to TRBJ1-5; D unresolved. The CDR3 covers 13 residues. The V gene's germline CDR1 is GTSNPN and CDR2 SVGIG (reference sequence). Trimming pared 0 bases from V and 4 bases from J, leaving 7 bases between. CDR3 amino acids: CAWSVYENQPQHF. CDR3 DNA sequence: TGTGCCTGGAGTGTATACGAGAATCAGCCCCAGCATTTT.

This clone was counted only a few times. The J gene is TRBJ2-5, the V gene TRBV5-4; D possibly corresponds to TRBD2 (6 bases). This CDR3 has 17 residues. The V gene lost 3 bases and the J gene lost 1 base, with 19 bases spanning the gap. CDR1 is SGHNT and CDR2 is YYREEE in the germline V gene (reference sequence). CDR3 loop: CASSCTSRPVPQETQYF. In DNA, the CDR3 is TGTGCCAGCAGCTGCACTAGCCGACCCGTCCCCCAAGAGACCCAGTACTTC. The full variable domain, its missing parts supplied by reference TRBV5-4 and TRBJ2-5, is ETGVTQSPTHLIKTRGQQVTLRCSSQSGHNTVSWYQQALGQGPQFIFQYYREEENGRGNFPPRFSGLQFPNYSSELNVNALELDDSALYLCASSCTSRPVPQETQYFGPGTRLLVL.

The genes are TRBV6-1 and TRBJ2-2, with 8 bases matching TRBD1. This CDR3 is built from 14 residues. Germline CDR1 is MNHNS and CDR2 is SASEGT. With 4 bases clipped from V and 5 bases from J, the junction kept 3 bases outside the gene matches. CDR3 residues: CASSGQGRTGELFF. The CDR3 DNA sequence: TGTGCCAGCAGTGGACAGGGGAGGACCGGGGAGCTGTTTTTT.

This chain joins TRBV7-2 and TRBJ2-3, with 9 nucleotides matching TRBD2. The ends lost 1 base at V and 4 bases at J; junction bases unmatched: 3. This CDR3 is built from 15 residues. Germline CDR1 SGHTA, CDR2 FQGNSA. The CDR3 DNA is TGTGCCAGCAGCTTAGATGGGACTAGCTCAGATACGCAGTATTTT. Protein sequence: CASSLDGTSSDTQYF.

This clone was detected once. This chain uses TRBV5-1 with TRBJ2-1; the match to TRBD2 covers 12 bases. The V segment lost 4 bases and the J segment 13 bases; nucleotides outside the gene matches: 12. Germline V gene data show CDR1 as SGHRS and CDR2 as YFSETQ. This CDR3 region has 15 residues. CDR3 region: CASSPRLAGEPEQFF. The CDR3 DNA is TGCGCCAGCAGCCCTAGACTAGCGGGAGAACCCGAACAGTTCTTC. Looking up the rest from reference TRBV5-1 and TRBJ2-1 gives the full variable domain: KAGVTQTPRYLIKTRGQQVTLSCSPISGHRSVSWYQQTPGQGLQFLFEYFSETQRNKGNFPGRFSGRQFSNSRSEMNVSTLELGDSALYLCASSPRLAGEPEQFFGPGTRLTVL.

The CDR3: CAISGKTGANYGYTF. The CDR3 DNA sequence: TGTGCCATCAGTGGGAAGACAGGGGCGAACTATGGCTACACCTTC. The rearrangement joins TRBV10-3 to TRBJ1-2; 8 nucleotides match TRBD1. With 4 bases clipped from V and 2 bases from J, the junction kept 6 bases outside the gene matches. Germline V gene sequence: CDR1 ENHRY, CDR2 SYGVKD. The CDR3 totals 15 residues.

The rearrangement joins TRBV19 to TRBJ1-2; 10 positions agree with TRBD1. CDR1 is LNHDA, CDR2 SQIVND, per germline (reference sequence). The CDR3 contains 15 residues. With V trimmed by 4 bases and J by 6 bases, 8 bases remained unmatched. The CDR3 region is CASSTRQGARNGYTF. The CDR3 bases are TGTGCCAGTAGTACAAGACAGGGGGCGCGGAATGGCTACACCTTC.

The chain employs TRBV1 and TRBJ2-1; whether TRBD2, the table's D call, matches the DNA was not checked. TRBV1 is labeled a pseudogene. The CDR3 covers 16 residues. CDR3 DNA: TGCACCAGCAGCCAAGGGACTAGCGGGAGTGTGGATGAGCAGTTCTTC. Translating it yields CTSSQGTSGSVDEQFF.

The chain recombines TRBV29-1 with TRBJ2-7; TRBD2 agrees at 8 bases. This CDR3 comprises 16 residues. CDR1 and CDR2 from the germline V gene are SQVTM and ANQGSEA. J lost 2 bases, V lost 7 bases, and 16 bases had no gene match. CDR3 DNA sequence: TGCAGCGCTAAAGACGGCGGGGGGCTAGCTACCTACGAGCAGTACTTC. As protein: CSAKDGGGLATYEQYF.

This clone occurred many times. The chain is built from TRBV27 and TRBJ1-1; D unclear. The CDR3 is made up of 14 amino acids. Germline V CDR1 and CDR2: MNHEY, SMNVEV (reference sequence). V lost 5 bases and J lost 1, with 11 bases in between. The CDR3 region is CASSPLMENTEAFF. In nucleotides, the CDR3 is TGTGCCAGCAGTCCGCTAATGGAGAACACTGAAGCTTTCTTT.

The V gene is TRBV4-2, the J gene TRBJ1-1; D is uncertain. The V and J ends lost 0 bases and 2 bases respectively, with 13 bases between them. Germline V gene data show CDR1 as LGHNA and CDR2 as YNFKEQ. The CDR3 contains 16 residues. The CDR3 DNA reads as TGTGCCAGCAGCCAAGATTTGATTATGGGTAACACTGAAGCTTTCTTT. Translated, it gives CASSQDLIMGNTEAFF.

The chain employs TRBV27 and TRBJ2-1; 12 bases fit TRBD1. This CDR3 spans 16 amino acids. Germline CDR1 MNHEY, CDR2 SMNVEV (reference sequence). V lost 4 bases, J lost 8 bases, and 9 bases stayed unmatched. CDR3 amino acids: CASSSLGTGGIDEQFF. Here the CDR3 DNA reads TGTGCCAGCAGTTCCCTGGGGACAGGGGGCATCGATGAGCAGTTCTTC.

This chain links TRBV19 with TRBJ1-5; 7 positions match TRBD1. Germline assignment: CDR1 LNHDA and CDR2 SQIVND (reference sequence). There are 14 residues in the CDR3. V gave up 7 bases and J gave up 4 bases; unmatched junction bases: 7. CDR3 DNA sequence: TGTGCCAGTAAGCTGGGACAGTCAAATCAGCCCCAGCATTTT. It is translated as CASKLGQSNQPQHF.

The chain recombines TRBV5-1 with TRBJ2-5, with a weak D call TRBD2 (5 bases). The V gene's germline CDR1 is SGHRS and CDR2 YFSETQ. This CDR3 comprises 16 residues. The V end was cut by 3 bases, the J end by 4 bases, with 19 bases between. CDR3 in amino acids: CASSSGTTTRSETQYF. The CDR3 DNA reads as TGCGCCAGCAGCTCGGGCACTACAACTAGATCAGAGACCCAGTACTTC.

This chain joins TRBV7-2 and TRBJ1-5; D unclear. V was cut by 1 base and J by 5 bases, with 6 bases left in between. There are 13 residues in the CDR3. Germline loops: CDR1 SGHTA, CDR2 FQGNSA. Here the CDR3 DNA reads TGTGCCAGCAGCTTAGTGGGCGATCAGCCCCAGCATTTT. This gives the protein CASSLVGDQPQHF. Together with reference TRBV7-2 and TRBJ1-5, the CDR3 gives the full variable domain: GAGVSQSPSNKVTEKGKDVELRCDPISGHTALYWYRQSLGQGLEFLIYFQGNSAPDKSGLPSDRFSAERTGGSVSTLTIQRTQQEDSAVYLCASSLVGDQPQHFGDGTRLSIL.

In this sample, this clone turned up a few times. The chain joins TRBV6-6 to TRBJ1-1, with D unclear. There are 11 residues in the CDR3. V lost 10 bases to trimming and J lost 4 bases, with 10 bases between them. Germline V gives CDR1 MNHNY, CDR2 SVGAGI (reference sequence). CDR3 amino acids: CATLGSTEAFF. In nucleotides, the CDR3 is TGTGCCACGCTGGGGAGCACTGAAGCTTTCTTT.